This entry describes one TCR beta chain. Individuals drawn from 24 US areas were about 18 to 95 years old. Donors in Cohort 3 who had recovered were those with two negative PCRs, healthcare professional clearance, or resolution of their symptoms. This record comes from a study of blood T cell repertoires in COVID-19. About the study: Sample material is recorded as cDNA or gDNA derived from T cells, B-cell-depleted T cells, or PBMCs.

After removal of 0 bases from V and 4 bases from J, the junction contained 12 bases not matched to a gene. The germline V gene encodes CDR1 SGDLS and CDR2 YYNGEE. The length of the CDR3 is 18 residues. The method was immunoSEQ multiplex PCR; TCRdb's version includes in-frame clones alone and lacks a portion of them. The sample holds approximately 220,000 clones, 88% seen once. J is TRBJ1-1 and V is TRBV9, with 10 positions matching TRBD1. The source of this sequence is a woman aged 25 to 39 who had recovered from COVID-19. The sample was PBMCs or T cells enriched from blood (not recorded which). The CDR3 DNA reads TGTGCCAGCAGCGTAGACACCACGGACAGGGGGTACGGCACTGAAGCTTTCTTT. Amino acid sequence: CASSVDTTDRGYGTEAFF. The whole variable domain, remainder taken from reference TRBV9 and TRBJ1-1, is DSGVTQTPKHLITATGQRVTLRCSPRSGDLSVYWYQQSLDQGLQFLIQYYNGEERAKGNILERFSAQQFPDLHSELNLSSLELGDSALYFCASSVDTTDRGYGTEAFFGQGTRLTVV.